The 6 T cell receptor beta chains in this list originate from one sample, sequenced in a study of T cell responses to AZD1222 COVID-19 vaccine. This table comes from immunoSEQ multiplex PCR, and its TCRdb copy is limited to in-frame clones, with some not included. The table has 75,000 to 85,000 clones, approximately 86% seen once. The sequences come from peripheral blood, collected on day 0 of AZD1222 vaccination. These TCRs come from an adult in good health.

The genes are TRBV5-6 and TRBJ1-5, with D tentatively TRBD1 (5 bases). Per germline, CDR1 SGHDT and CDR2 YYEEEE. The CDR3 consists of 16 residues. Trimming cost V 1 base and J 4 bases, with 15 bases left between them. CDR3 protein: CASSLWGSIVNQPQHF. CDR3 in DNA: TGTGCCAGCAGCTTGTGGGGCAGTATAGTGAATCAGCCCCAGCATTTT.

The rearrangement joins TRBV18 to TRBJ1-2, with a tentative D call TRBD1 (5 bases). The CDR3 spans 15 residues. Between the trimmed V and J ends, which lost 6 bases and 0 bases, there was a span of 14 bases. Germline CDR1 and CDR2: KGHSH and LQKENI. CDR3 sequence: CASSLGQGPNYGYTF. CDR3 nucleotides: TGTGCCAGCTCGCTGGGGCAGGGTCCTAACTATGGCTACACCTTC.

The chain is built from TRBV2 and TRBJ1-1; D unclear. CDR1 and CDR2 (germline): SNHLY, FYNNEI. V dropped 5 bases and J dropped 1 base, with 8 bases sitting between them. The CDR3 contains 13 residues. This CDR3 is CASSLRGNTEAFF. CDR3 nucleotide sequence: TGTGCCAGCAGTCTTAGAGGGAACACTGAAGCTTTCTTT.

The chain joins TRBV11-3 to TRBJ2-7, with 12 bases fitting TRBD2. This CDR3 spans 15 amino acids. Germline CDR1 is SGHNT and CDR2 is YENEEA. V was clipped by 5 bases and J by 4 bases; unmatched bases: 6. The CDR3, as DNA: TGTGCCAGCAGCCAACCGACTAGCGGGAGTTACGAGCAGTACTTC. Translation: CASSQPTSGSYEQYF. Full variable domain (outside the CDR3, taken from reference TRBV11-3 and TRBJ2-7): EAGVVQSPRYKIIEKKQPVAFWCNPISGHNTLYWYLQNLGQGPELLIRYENEEAVDDSQLPKDRFSAERLKGVDSTLKIQPAELGDSAVYLCASSQPTSGSYEQYFGPGTRLTVT.

This clone was seen just once. The rearrangement uses TRBV30 and TRBJ2-3; 8 nucleotides match TRBD1. This CDR3 comprises 14 residues. V was pared by 0 bases and J by 7 bases, with 6 bases of the junction left unmatched. From germline, CDR1 is GTSNPN and CDR2 SVGIG (reference sequence). CDR3 coding DNA: TGTGCCTGGAGTGTCCAGGGGGCCAAAAATACGCAGTATTTT. Encoded protein: CAWSVQGAKNTQYF. Supplemented by reference TRBV30 and TRBJ2-3, the full variable domain reads SQTIHQWPATLVQPVGSPLSLECTVEGTSNPNLYWYRQAAGRGLQLLFYSVGIGQISSEVPQNLSASRPQDRQFILSSKKLLLSDSGFYLCAWSVQGAKNTQYFGPGTRLTVL.

This chain joins TRBV29-1 and TRBJ2-3; D is undetermined. This CDR3 comprises 10 residues. CDR1 is SQVTM and CDR2 is ANQGSEA in the germline V gene. The V and J ends lost 4 bases and 7 bases respectively, with 6 bases between them. DNA for the CDR3: TGCAGCGTTGGAGCGAATACGCAGTATTTT. It yields the protein CSVGANTQYF.